The clone carrying this TCR beta chain was counted only a few times. In the source study's methods: Sequenced samples showed a median of approximately 100,000 TCRs each, with counts running from about 22,000 to 700,000. TCRdb reprocessed the RACE reads via MiXCR and lists one record per CDR3 protein. In this record, the V and J calls reflect TCRdb's handling and not the investigators' own analysis. The sample lists around 50,000 distinct CDR3 sequences, about a tenth seen once, with about 14% in the top ten. Specified time point: patch test 1, 2 weeks after DPC sensitization. The sample's treatment: therapeutic diphenylcyclopropenone sensitization with weekly scalp DPC. The source of the sample is a study of human T cells and chemical hapten exposure. Study-level background: Patients, chiefly female, had alopecia areata, totalis or universalis.

CDR1 and CDR2 from the germline V gene are SGHTA and FQGNSA. The CDR3 is 14 residues long. V was cut by 5 bases and J by 4 bases, with 12 bases left in between. Sequenced here: whole blood, sampled in connection with sensitization to the hapten diphenylcyclopropenone (DPC). This clonotype was obtained from a middle-aged woman with alopecia areata. Some clones in this sample may be carry-over from other donors' samples. The chain carries TRBV7-2 and TRBJ1-5; a possible D gene is TRBD1 (5 bases). CDR3 region: CASSPDRFNQPQHF. CDR3 nucleotides: TGTGCCAGCAGCCCAGACAGATTTAATCAGCCCCAGCATTTT. Full variable domain (rest looked up from reference TRBV7-2 and TRBJ1-5): GAGVSQSPSNKVTEKGKDVELRCDPISGHTALYWYRQSLGQGLEFLIYFQGNSAPDKSGLPSDRFSAERTGGSVSTLTIQRTQQEDSAVYLCASSPDRFNQPQHFGDGTRLSIL.